The rows below give T cell receptor beta chains drawn from one sample of a study of regulatory T cells in long-lasting Graves disease. MiXCR, run by TCRdb on the multiplex PCR reads, gives a single entry per CDR3 protein. This sample has approximately 400,000 distinct CDR3 sequences, with about 15% found just once. The data also belong to a second study, concerning T cells in Graves' hyperthyroidism and ophthalmopathy.

The sequenced sample was peripheral blood mononuclear cells (PBMCs), obtained at new diagnosis, from a patient treated with antithyroid drugs. The receptors were sampled from a woman in her thirties or forties with Graves disease. Both conserved end residues are part of each CDR3. A D gene is named only where the DNA matches it firmly. Expanded clones get a size class; other rows say once, few or many, or leave the size out.

D,J,V,size,CDR3,DNA
TRBD2,TRBJ2-1,TRBV28,NA,CASRGASGRGNEQFF,TGTGCCAGCAGAGGGGCTAGCGGGAGGGGGAATGAGCAGTTCTTC
TRBD2,TRBJ2-1,TRBV12-3/TRBV12-4,NA,CASSGRLAGTRGEQFF,TGTGCCAGCAGCGGACGACTAGCGGGAACTCGTGGTGAGCAGTTCTTC
NA,TRBJ2-7,TRBV12-3/TRBV12-4,many,CASSAGPFREEQYF,TGTGCCAGCAGCGCCGGCCCTTTTAGGGAAGAGCAGTACTTC
NA,TRBJ1-2,TRBV28,many,CASSFGQLYGYTF,TGTGCCAGCAGCTTCGGACAGCTCTATGGCTACACCTTC
NA,TRBJ2-5,TRBV7-6,many,CASSSTPLTQETQYF,TGTGCCAGCAGCTCCACTCCCCTTACCCAAGAGACCCAGTACTTC
TRBD1,TRBJ2-2,TRBV24-1,NA,CATSDTTGGPGELFF,TGTGCCACCAGTGACACCACAGGGGGTCCCGGGGAGCTGTTTTTT
NA,TRBJ2-3,TRBV28,many,CASINSDTDTQYF,TGTGCCAGCATTAATAGCGACACAGATACGCAGTATTTT
NA,TRBJ2-1,TRBV7-8,many,CASSPSSIRFQYNEQFF,TGTGCCAGCAGCCCGAGTTCTATCCGCTTTCAATACAATGAGCAGTTCTTC
TRBD1,TRBJ2-7,TRBV10-2,few,CASSWDRDIYEQYF,TGCGCCAGCAGTTGGGACAGGGACATCTACGAGCAGTACTTC
NA,TRBJ2-5,TRBV11-1,many,CASSPDYSQETQYF,TGTGCCAGCAGCCCGGACTATAGTCAAGAGACCCAGTACTTC
TRBD2,TRBJ2-1,TRBV27,many,CASSLPGLVGHEQFF,TGTGCCAGCAGTCTCCCGGGACTAGTCGGCCATGAGCAGTTCTTC
NA,TRBJ2-7,TRBV28,few,CASTTGGPLSYEQYF,TGTGCCAGCACAACTGGAGGACCCCTCTCCTACGAGCAGTACTTC
NA,TRBJ2-7,TRBV12-3/TRBV12-4,many,CASGWANYEQYF,TGTGCCAGCGGCTGGGCTAACTACGAGCAGTACTTC
NA,TRBJ1-2,TRBV3-1,many,CASSQEIQLYGYTF,TGTGCCAGCAGCCAAGAGATTCAACTCTATGGCTACACCTTC
TRBD2,TRBJ2-3,TRBV11-3,many,CASSLDLILGLAGSDTQYF,TGTGCCAGCAGCTTAGATCTGATCCTGGGACTAGCGGGATCAGATACGCAGTATTTT
NA,TRBJ1-1,TRBV5-4,NA,CASSWTQGTEAFF,TGCGCCAGCAGCTGGACGCAGGGGACTGAAGCTTTCTTT
NA,TRBJ2-5,TRBV28,NA,CASSLWVGQETQYF,TGTGCCAGCAGTTTATGGGTTGGCCAAGAGACCCAGTACTTC
TRBD2,TRBJ2-1,TRBV10-3,many,CAISDPERTSNEQFF,TGTGCCATCAGTGATCCCGAACGGACTAGCAATGAGCAGTTCTTC
NA,TRBJ2-7,TRBV7-3,NA,CASSLGRRQLYEQYF,TGTGCCAGCAGCTTAGGGAGGAGACAGCTCTACGAGCAGTACTTC
NA,TRBJ2-2,TRBV10-3,many,CAISGTISGELFF,TGTGCCATCAGTGGGACTATCTCCGGGGAGCTGTTTTTT
TRBD1,TRBJ2-7,TRBV4-1,NA,CASRTGTGGGYEQYF,TGCGCCAGCCGGACCGGGACAGGGGGTGGCTACGAGCAGTACTTC
NA,TRBJ2-1,TRBV19,NA,CASSMAGSPYNEQFF,TGTGCCAGTAGTATGGCAGGGTCCCCCTACAATGAGCAGTTCTTC
NA,TRBJ1-5,TRBV12-3/TRBV12-4,NA,CASSLSDGALEPQHF,TGTGCCAGCAGTTTATCCGACGGAGCCCTGGAGCCCCAGCATTTT
NA,TRBJ1-3,TRBV2,many,CASSDPWQGQSGNTIYF,TGTGCCAGCAGTGATCCCTGGCAGGGGCAATCTGGAAACACCATATATTTT
TRBD1,TRBJ2-2,TRBV5-1,NA,CASSNAQGARSNTGELFF,TGCGCCAGCAGCAACGCTCAGGGGGCGCGGTCGAACACCGGGGAGCTGTTTTTT
NA,TRBJ2-1,TRBV11-2,many,CASSGRDNSYNEQFF,TGTGCCAGCAGCGGCCGGGACAACTCCTACAATGAGCAGTTCTTC